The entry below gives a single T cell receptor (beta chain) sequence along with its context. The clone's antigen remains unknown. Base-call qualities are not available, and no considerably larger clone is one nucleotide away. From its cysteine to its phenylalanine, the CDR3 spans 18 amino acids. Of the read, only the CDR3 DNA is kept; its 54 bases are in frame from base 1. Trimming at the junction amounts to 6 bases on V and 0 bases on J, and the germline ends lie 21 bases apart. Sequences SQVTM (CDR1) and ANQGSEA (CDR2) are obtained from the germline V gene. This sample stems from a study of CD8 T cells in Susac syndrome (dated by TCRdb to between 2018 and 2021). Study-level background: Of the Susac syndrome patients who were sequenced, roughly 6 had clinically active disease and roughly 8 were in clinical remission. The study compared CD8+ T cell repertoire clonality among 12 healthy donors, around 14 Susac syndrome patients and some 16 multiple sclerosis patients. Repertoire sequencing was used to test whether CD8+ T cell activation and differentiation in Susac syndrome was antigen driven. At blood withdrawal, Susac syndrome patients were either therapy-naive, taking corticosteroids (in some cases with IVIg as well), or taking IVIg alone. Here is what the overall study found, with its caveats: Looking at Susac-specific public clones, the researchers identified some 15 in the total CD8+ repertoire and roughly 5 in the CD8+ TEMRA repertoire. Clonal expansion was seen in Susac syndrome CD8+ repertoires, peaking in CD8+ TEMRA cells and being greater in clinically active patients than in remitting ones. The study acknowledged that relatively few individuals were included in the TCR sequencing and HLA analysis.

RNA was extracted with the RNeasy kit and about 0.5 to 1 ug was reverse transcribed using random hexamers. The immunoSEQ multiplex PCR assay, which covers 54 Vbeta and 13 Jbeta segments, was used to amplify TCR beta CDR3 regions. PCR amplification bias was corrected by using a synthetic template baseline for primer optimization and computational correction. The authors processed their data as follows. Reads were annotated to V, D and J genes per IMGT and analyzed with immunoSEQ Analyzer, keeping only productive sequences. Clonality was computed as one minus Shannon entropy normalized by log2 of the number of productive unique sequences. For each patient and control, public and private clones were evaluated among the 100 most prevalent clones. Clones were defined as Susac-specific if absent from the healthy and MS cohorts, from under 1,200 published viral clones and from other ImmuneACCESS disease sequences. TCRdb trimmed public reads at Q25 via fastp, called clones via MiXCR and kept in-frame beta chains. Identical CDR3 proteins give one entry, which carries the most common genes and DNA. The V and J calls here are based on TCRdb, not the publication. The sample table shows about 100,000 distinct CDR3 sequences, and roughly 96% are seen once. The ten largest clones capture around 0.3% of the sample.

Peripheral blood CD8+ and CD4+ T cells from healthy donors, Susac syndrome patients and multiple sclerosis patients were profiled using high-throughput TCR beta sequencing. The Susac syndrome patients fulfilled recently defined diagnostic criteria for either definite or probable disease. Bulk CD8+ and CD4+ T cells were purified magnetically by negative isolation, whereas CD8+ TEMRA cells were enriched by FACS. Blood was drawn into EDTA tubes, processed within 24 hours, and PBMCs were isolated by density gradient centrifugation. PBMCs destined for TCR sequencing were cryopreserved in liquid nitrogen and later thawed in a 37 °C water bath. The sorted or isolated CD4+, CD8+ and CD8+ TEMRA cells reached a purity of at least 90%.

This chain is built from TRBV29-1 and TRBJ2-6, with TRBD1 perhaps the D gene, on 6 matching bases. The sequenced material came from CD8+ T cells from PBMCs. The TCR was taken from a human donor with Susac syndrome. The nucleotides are TGCAGCGTGGGACAAGGAGATTTACCCCTCTCTGGGGCCAACGTCCTGACTTTC. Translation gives CSVGQGDLPLSGANVLTF.